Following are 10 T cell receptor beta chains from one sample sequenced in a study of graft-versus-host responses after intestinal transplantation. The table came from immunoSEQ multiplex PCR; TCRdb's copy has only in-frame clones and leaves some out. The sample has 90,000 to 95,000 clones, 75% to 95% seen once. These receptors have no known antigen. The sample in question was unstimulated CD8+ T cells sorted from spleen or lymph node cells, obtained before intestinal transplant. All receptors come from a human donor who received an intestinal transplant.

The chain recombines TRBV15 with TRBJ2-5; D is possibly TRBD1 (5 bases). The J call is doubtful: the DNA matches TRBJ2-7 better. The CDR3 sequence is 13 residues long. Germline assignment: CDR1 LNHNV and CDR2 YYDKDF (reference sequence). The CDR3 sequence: CATSRDRGYEQYF. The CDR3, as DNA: TGTGCCACCAGCAGAGATAGGGGCTACGAGCAGTACTTC.

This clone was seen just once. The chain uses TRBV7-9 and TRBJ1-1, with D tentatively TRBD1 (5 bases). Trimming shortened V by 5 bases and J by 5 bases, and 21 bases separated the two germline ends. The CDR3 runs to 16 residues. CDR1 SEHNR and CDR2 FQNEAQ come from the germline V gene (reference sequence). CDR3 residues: CASSPFEMGAGTEAFF. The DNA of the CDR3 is TGTGCCAGCAGCCCGTTTGAGATGGGCGCAGGGACTGAAGCTTTCTTT.

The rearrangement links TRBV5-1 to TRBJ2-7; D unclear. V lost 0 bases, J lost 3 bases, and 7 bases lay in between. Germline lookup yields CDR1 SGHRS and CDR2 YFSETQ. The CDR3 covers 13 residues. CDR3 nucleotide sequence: TGCGCCAGCAGCTTGGGACATAACTACGAGCAGTACTTC. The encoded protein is CASSLGHNYEQYF.

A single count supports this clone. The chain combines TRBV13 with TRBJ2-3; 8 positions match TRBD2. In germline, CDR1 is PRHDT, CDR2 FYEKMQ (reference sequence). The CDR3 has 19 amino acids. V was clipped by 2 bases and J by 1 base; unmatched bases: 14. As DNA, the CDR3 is TGTGCCAGCAGCTTACCAACGAGCGGGGGAATTGCTGGCACAGATACGCAGTATTTT. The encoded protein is CASSLPTSGGIAGTDTQYF.

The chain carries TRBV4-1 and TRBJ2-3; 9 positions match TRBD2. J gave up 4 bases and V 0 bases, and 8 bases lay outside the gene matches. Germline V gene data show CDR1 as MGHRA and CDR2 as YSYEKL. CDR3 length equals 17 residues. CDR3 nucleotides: TGCGCCAGCAGCCAAGAGAGGATAGCGGGAGCTCCAGATACGCAGTATTTT. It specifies CASSQERIAGAPDTQYF.

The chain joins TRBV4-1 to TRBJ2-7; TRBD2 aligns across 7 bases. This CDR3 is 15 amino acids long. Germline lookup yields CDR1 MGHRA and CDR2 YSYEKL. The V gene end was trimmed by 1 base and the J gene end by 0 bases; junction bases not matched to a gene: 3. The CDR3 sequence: CASSQAAGSSYEQYF. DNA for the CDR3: TGCGCCAGCAGCCAAGCAGCGGGGTCCTCCTACGAGCAGTACTTC.

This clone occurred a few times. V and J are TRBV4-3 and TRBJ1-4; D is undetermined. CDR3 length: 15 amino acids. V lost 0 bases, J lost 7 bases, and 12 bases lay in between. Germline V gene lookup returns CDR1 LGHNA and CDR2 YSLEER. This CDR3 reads CASSQERGLVEKLFF. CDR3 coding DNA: TGCGCCAGCAGCCAAGAAAGAGGGTTAGTTGAAAAACTGTTTTTT.

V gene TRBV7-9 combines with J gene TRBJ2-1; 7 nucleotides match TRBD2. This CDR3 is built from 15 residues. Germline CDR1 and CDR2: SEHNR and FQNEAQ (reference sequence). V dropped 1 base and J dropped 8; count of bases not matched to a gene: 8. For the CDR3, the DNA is TGTGCCAGCAGCTTAGGTGGACTAGGAGTCCATGAGCAGTTCTTC. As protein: CASSLGGLGVHEQFF.

The CDR3 DNA follows: TGTGCCAGCAGTTTCTCGCTTAGCGGGAGGTATGGGGATGAGCAGTTCTTC. This encodes CASSFSLSGRYGDEQFF. This chain connects TRBV27 to TRBJ2-1; TRBD2 matches at 10 bases. With V trimmed by 3 bases and J by 8 bases, 13 bases remained unmatched. The CDR3 has 17 residues. Per germline, CDR1 MNHEY and CDR2 SMNVEV (reference sequence).

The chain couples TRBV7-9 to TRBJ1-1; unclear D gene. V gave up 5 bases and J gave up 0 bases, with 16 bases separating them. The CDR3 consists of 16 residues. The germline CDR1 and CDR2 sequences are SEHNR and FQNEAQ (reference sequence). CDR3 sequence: CASSLPRDLLNTEAFF. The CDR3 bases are TGTGCCAGCAGCCTGCCTAGAGACCTCTTGAACACTGAAGCTTTCTTT.